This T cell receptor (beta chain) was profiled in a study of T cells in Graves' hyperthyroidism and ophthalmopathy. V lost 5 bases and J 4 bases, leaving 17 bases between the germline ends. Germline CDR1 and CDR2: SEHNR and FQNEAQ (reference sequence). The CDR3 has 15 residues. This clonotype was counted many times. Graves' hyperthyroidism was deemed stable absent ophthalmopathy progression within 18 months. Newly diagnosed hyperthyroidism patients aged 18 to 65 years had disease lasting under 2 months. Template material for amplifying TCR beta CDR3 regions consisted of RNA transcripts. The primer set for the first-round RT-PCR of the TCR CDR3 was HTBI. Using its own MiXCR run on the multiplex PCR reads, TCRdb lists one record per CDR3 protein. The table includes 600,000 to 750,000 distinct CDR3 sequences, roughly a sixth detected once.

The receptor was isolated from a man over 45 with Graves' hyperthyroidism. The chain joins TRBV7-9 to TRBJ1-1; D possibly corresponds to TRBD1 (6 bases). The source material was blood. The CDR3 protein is CASSTIPQGRTEAFF. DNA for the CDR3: TGTGCCAGCAGCACCATCCCACAGGGTCGCACTGAAGCTTTCTTT.